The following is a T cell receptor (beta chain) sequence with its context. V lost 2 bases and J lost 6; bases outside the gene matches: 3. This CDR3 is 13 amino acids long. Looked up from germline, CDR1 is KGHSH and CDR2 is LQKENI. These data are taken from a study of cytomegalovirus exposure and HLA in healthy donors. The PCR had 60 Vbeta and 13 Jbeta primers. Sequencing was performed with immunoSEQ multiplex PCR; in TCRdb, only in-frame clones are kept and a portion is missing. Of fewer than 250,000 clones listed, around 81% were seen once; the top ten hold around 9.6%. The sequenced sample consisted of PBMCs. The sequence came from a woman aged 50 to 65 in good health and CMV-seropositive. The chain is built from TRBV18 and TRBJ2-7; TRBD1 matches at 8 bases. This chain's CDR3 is CASSPGTGAEQYF. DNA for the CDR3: TGTGCCAGCTCACCAGGGACAGGAGCCGAGCAGTACTTC.